These 29 T cell receptor beta chains were all obtained from the same sample, sequenced in a study of T cells in Graves' hyperthyroidism and ophthalmopathy. TCR beta CDR3 region amplification was performed from RNA transcripts. During a first-round RT-PCR of the TCR CDR3, the HTBI primer set was used. Via MiXCR, TCRdb re-called the multiplex PCR reads, giving one row per CDR3 protein. The sample holds roughly 380,000 distinct CDR3 sequences, approximately 14% seen once. Source material: blood. These receptors were obtained from a woman aged 55-69 years with Graves' hyperthyroidism.

Many counts were recorded for this clonotype. The V and J genes are TRBV27 and TRBJ2-3, with D tentatively TRBD2 (5 bases). The germline gives CDR1 MNHEY, CDR2 SMNVEV (reference sequence). This CDR3 has 15 residues. Trimming shortened V by 6 bases and J by 5 bases, and 18 bases separated the two germline ends. The CDR3 sequence: CASRSSSAGRDTQYF. Written as DNA, the CDR3 is TGTGCCAGCAGATCAAGTTCGGCGGGTCGAGATACGCAGTATTTT.

This clonotype occurred many times. V and J are TRBV5-1 and TRBJ2-2, with 9 bases matching TRBD1. The CDR3 spans 14 residues. V shed 9 bases and J 0 bases; nucleotides not matched to a gene: 3. CDR1 and CDR2 (germline): SGHRS, YFSETQ. The CDR3 DNA sequence: TGCGCCATACGACAGGGGGCGAACACCGGGGAGCTGTTTTTT. Translation: CAIRQGANTGELFF.

The sample holds a few counts of this clonotype. The chain links TRBV19 to TRBJ2-1; 7 bases match TRBD2. V shed 3 bases, J shed 7 bases, and the junction held 9 bases outside the gene matches. This CDR3 is built from 15 residues. CDR1 and CDR2 (germline): LNHDA, SQIVND (reference sequence). CDR3 region: CASSILAGVRNEQFF. The DNA of the CDR3 is TGTGCCAGTAGTATCCTGGCGGGAGTAAGGAATGAGCAGTTCTTC.

This clonotype was seen repeatedly, ten times or more. This chain uses TRBV20-1 with TRBJ2-3; TRBD2 matches 14 bases. J gave up 6 bases and V 3 bases, and 8 bases lay outside the gene matches. The V gene's germline CDR1 is DFQATT and CDR2 SNEGSKA (reference sequence). The CDR3 is 16 residues long. CDR3 region: CSARPGLAGVGDTQYF. The CDR3 nucleotides are TGCAGTGCTAGGCCGGGACTAGCGGGAGTTGGGGATACGCAGTATTTT.

This clonotype was picked up a small number of times. V usage is TRBV6-1 and J usage is TRBJ1-5; the D is unclear. Germline V gene data show CDR1 as MNHNS and CDR2 as SASEGT. V lost 0 bases and J lost 5, with 8 bases in between. This CDR3 has 14 amino acids. CDR3 coding DNA: TGTGCCAGCAGTGAAGCGGGCGGCTATCAGCCCCAGCATTTT. This sequence encodes CASSEAGGYQPQHF.

This clonotype was recorded a few times. The chain has TRBV15 and TRBJ2-5; D is unresolved. The V end was cut by 0 bases, the J end by 5 bases, with 10 bases between. The CDR3 has 14 amino acids. The V gene's germline CDR1 is LNHNV and CDR2 YYDKDF (reference sequence). The CDR3, as DNA: TGTGCCACCAGCAGAGATCCCCTCCTTGAGACCCAGTACTTC. Translating gives CATSRDPLLETQYF.

This CDR3 is CASRPTSGRSNEQFF. Written as DNA, the CDR3 is TGTGCCAGCAGACCTACTAGCGGGAGGTCGAATGAGCAGTTCTTC. J is TRBJ2-1 and V is TRBV6-1, with 12 nucleotides matching TRBD2. The V gene end was trimmed by 6 bases and the J gene end by 7 bases; junction bases not matched to a gene: 7. The CDR3 extends over 15 amino acids. Germline V lookup: CDR1 MNHNS, CDR2 SASEGT.

The chain recombines TRBV28 with TRBJ2-1; D is possibly TRBD1 (6 bases). The CDR3 contains 15 residues. CDR1 and CDR2 (germline): MDHEN, SYDVKM. V lost 10 bases to trimming and J lost 8 bases, with 24 bases between them. The CDR3 loop is CATKSTGLKADEQFF. The CDR3 bases are TGTGCCACCAAATCAACAGGGTTGAAAGCGGATGAGCAGTTCTTC.

This clonotype appeared many times. The chain joins TRBV7-9 to TRBJ1-6; 7 positions match TRBD1. The CDR3 length is 16 residues. Germline lookup yields CDR1 SEHNR and CDR2 FQNEAQ (reference sequence). V lost 3 bases, J lost 3 bases, and 5 bases stayed unmatched. DNA for the CDR3: TGTGCCAGCAGCTTGGGGCAGGGGGGCTATAATTCACCCCTCCACTTT. Protein: CASSLGQGGYNSPLHF.

This clonotype was picked up many times. The chain carries TRBV12-3 or TRBV12-4 and TRBJ2-7, with 8 bases that match TRBD2. The V segment lost 8 bases and the J segment 2 bases; nucleotides outside the gene matches: 8. CDR3 size: 14 residues. The CDR3 loop reads CASGSGMFTYEQYF. Here the CDR3 DNA reads TGTGCCAGCGGTAGCGGGATGTTCACCTACGAGCAGTACTTC.

This clonotype was observed a few times. V gene TRBV30 combines with J gene TRBJ2-5; tentative D call: TRBD1 (5 bases). CDR1 and CDR2 from the germline V gene are GTSNPN and SVGIG (reference sequence). This CDR3 spans 14 amino acids. V gave up 0 bases and J gave up 5 bases, with 13 bases separating them. The CDR3 DNA reads as TGTGCCTGGAGTGTTACTCCAGGGATGGAGACCCAGTACTTC. Its translation is CAWSVTPGMETQYF.

This clonotype was seen a handful of times. This chain links TRBV19 with TRBJ1-1, with D uncertain. V shed 3 bases and J shed 5 bases, with 13 bases lying between them. The CDR3 sequence is 14 residues long. From germline, CDR1 is LNHDA and CDR2 SQIVND (reference sequence). The CDR3 loop reads CASSIKIGGTEAFF. The CDR3 DNA is TGTGCCAGTAGTATTAAAATTGGAGGGACTGAAGCTTTCTTT.

This clonotype was detected many times. The chain recombines TRBV20-1 with TRBJ2-3; 9 bases are a match to TRBD2. The CDR3 is made up of 14 amino acids. Germline loops: CDR1 DFQATT, CDR2 SNEGSKA (reference sequence). Trimming cost V 6 bases and J 3 bases; bases outside gene matches: 7. CDR3 sequence reads: CSATAGGGTDTQYF. CDR3 bases: TGCAGTGCAACAGCGGGAGGAGGGACAGATACGCAGTATTTT.

This clonotype was seen ten or more times. The gene calls are TRBV18 and TRBJ2-3, with a weak D call TRBD2 (6 bases). Trimming removed 0 bases at V and 0 bases at J, with 7 bases between. The germline gives CDR1 KGHSH, CDR2 LQKENI. The CDR3 has 15 residues. The CDR3 loop reads CASSPPGLSTDTQYF. The DNA for the CDR3 is TGTGCCAGCTCACCACCGGGACTGAGCACAGATACGCAGTATTTT.

This clonotype appeared many times. The rearrangement uses TRBV3-1 and TRBJ2-7; maybe TRBD2 (5 bases). There are 13 residues in the CDR3. The V and J ends lost 1 base and 6 bases respectively, with 10 bases between them. Germline V gene data show CDR1 as LGHDT and CDR2 as YNNKEL (reference sequence). The CDR3 DNA sequence: TGTGCCAGCAGCCAAGTCCGGACTTCCGAGCAGTACTTC. Amino acid sequence: CASSQVRTSEQYF.

Many counts were recorded for this clonotype. The V call is TRBV5-1, the J call TRBJ2-5, with D tentatively TRBD1 (5 bases). Germline V CDR1 and CDR2: SGHRS, YFSETQ. V lost 0 bases and J 4 bases, leaving 22 bases between the germline ends. This CDR3 is 18 amino acids long. This chain's CDR3 is CASSLEGIHGVPPETQYF. The CDR3 coding sequence is TGCGCCAGCAGCTTGGAGGGGATACACGGCGTGCCCCCAGAGACCCAGTACTTC.

This clonotype appeared many times. Written as DNA, the CDR3 is TGTGCCAGCTCACCACCGGGACAGGGGGGATACGAGCAGTACTTC. Amino acid sequence: CASSPPGQGGYEQYF. The chain has TRBV18 and TRBJ2-7; TRBD1 agrees at 11 bases. With 0 bases clipped from V and 4 bases from J, the junction kept 2 bases outside the gene matches. The CDR3 covers 15 residues. Germline CDR1 reads KGHSH; CDR2 reads LQKENI.

This clonotype occurred a few times. The V call is TRBV29-1, the J call TRBJ2-7; D is possibly TRBD1 (6 bases). Germline values: CDR1 SQVTM, CDR2 ANQGSEA. Trimming took off 5 bases at V and 6 bases at J, with 17 bases between the two ends. CDR3 length equals 13 residues. CDR3 amino acids: CSVHKWGQVEQYF. The CDR3 nucleotides are TGCAGCGTTCATAAGTGGGGGCAGGTCGAGCAGTACTTC.

This clonotype has at least ten counts. This chain connects TRBV20-1 to TRBJ1-5; D uncertain. Germline CDR1 is DFQATT and CDR2 is SNEGSKA (reference sequence). CDR3 size: 13 residues. V was cut by 0 bases and J by 5 bases, with 8 bases left in between. In DNA form, the CDR3 reads TGCAGTGCTAGAGATGATCTGGATCAGCCCCAGCATTTT. Protein: CSARDDLDQPQHF.

This clonotype was recorded at least ten times. CDR3 bases: TGTGCCAGCAGCTTAGGGGCTAGCGGGAGCTTGGAGACCCAGTACTTC. This sequence encodes CASSLGASGSLETQYF. The rearrangement links TRBV7-3 to TRBJ2-5, with 10 bases that match TRBD2. Trimming cost V 2 bases and J 5 bases; bases outside gene matches: 8. Germline CDR1 and CDR2: SGHTA and FQGTGA. This CDR3 has 16 amino acids.

This clonotype has at least ten counts. The chain is built from TRBV29-1 and TRBJ2-7; 10 nucleotides align to TRBD2. The V segment lost 1 base and the J segment 3 bases; nucleotides outside the gene matches: 12. Germline CDR1 reads SQVTM; CDR2 reads ANQGSEA. The CDR3 runs to 17 residues. CDR3 loop: CSVEGRGHLAGVYEQYF. The CDR3, as DNA: TGCAGCGTTGAAGGCAGGGGGCACCTAGCGGGAGTCTACGAGCAGTACTTC.

This clonotype came up many times. V and J are TRBV5-1 and TRBJ2-3; TRBD2 matches at 7 bases. Germline CDR1 is SGHRS and CDR2 is YFSETQ. This CDR3 comprises 15 residues. After removal of 1 base from V and 5 bases from J, the junction contained 7 bases not matched to a gene. CDR3 loop: CASSLKASGGDTQYF. CDR3 DNA: TGCGCCAGCAGCTTGAAGGCTAGCGGAGGAGATACGCAGTATTTT.

This clonotype was observed at least ten times. The chain recombines TRBV5-5 with TRBJ2-3; possibly TRBD1 for D (6 bases). Germline V gives CDR1 SGHKS, CDR2 YYEKEE (reference sequence). V lost 7 bases to trimming and J lost 0 bases, with 12 bases between them. The CDR3 has 14 amino acids. The CDR3 DNA follows: TGTGCCAGCGGATTCGACAGGAGCACAGATACGCAGTATTTT. It specifies CASGFDRSTDTQYF.

This clonotype was counted many times. The chain carries TRBV29-1 and TRBJ2-1; the D is unclear. The ends were cut back, 1 base at V and 5 bases at J, with 9 bases in the middle. The germline gives CDR1 SQVTM, CDR2 ANQGSEA. This CDR3 is built from 13 residues. The CDR3 loop reads CSVEVGRHNEQFF. The CDR3 nucleotides read TGCAGCGTTGAAGTTGGTCGGCACAATGAGCAGTTCTTC.

This clonotype was counted between two and nine times. The rearrangement joins TRBV20-1 to TRBJ2-7, with 11 positions matching TRBD2. CDR3 length: 14 amino acids. V was clipped by 5 bases and J by 2 bases; unmatched bases: 5. Germline V gene data show CDR1 as DFQATT and CDR2 as SNEGSKA (reference sequence). The CDR3: CSAPSGRIPYEQYF. DNA of the CDR3: TGCAGTGCTCCTAGCGGGAGGATTCCCTACGAGCAGTACTTC.

Ten or more counts support this clonotype. The rearrangement links TRBV5-1 to TRBJ2-1; 9 bases are a match to TRBD2. CDR1 is SGHRS, CDR2 YFSETQ, per germline. The CDR3 is made up of 17 amino acids. V trimming: 0 bases; J trimming: 0 bases; junction bases outside the gene matches: 4. CDR3 coding DNA: TGCGCCAGCAGCTTGGATTTTAGCGGGAGCTCCTACAATGAGCAGTTCTTC. Protein: CASSLDFSGSSYNEQFF.

This clonotype was counted between two and nine times. This chain connects TRBV19 to TRBJ2-5; D uncertain. CDR3 size: 13 residues. Germline V gives CDR1 LNHDA, CDR2 SQIVND (reference sequence). The V end was cut by 6 bases, the J end by 1 base, with 9 bases between. The CDR3 here is CASSSPLQETQYF. For the CDR3, the DNA is TGTGCCAGTAGCAGCCCACTCCAAGAGACCCAGTACTTC.

The sample holds one count of this clonotype. DNA for the CDR3: TGTGCCAGCAGCCTGGGTGGGGGTACAGGCCTCGGGCAGTTCTTC. Protein: CASSLGGGTGLGQFF. The rearrangement links TRBV3-1 to TRBJ2-1, with D perhaps being TRBD1 or TRBD2 (5 bases each). Between the trimmed V and J ends, which lost 4 bases and 12 bases, there was a span of 22 bases. This CDR3 comprises 15 residues. The V gene's germline CDR1 is LGHDT and CDR2 YNNKEL (reference sequence).

This clonotype occurred many times. V and J are TRBV11-3 and TRBJ2-3, with D possibly being TRBD2 (7 bases). V was clipped by 1 base and J by 4 bases, with 12 bases between them. Germline V gene sequence: CDR1 SGHNT, CDR2 YENEEA. The CDR3 length is 15 residues. The chain's CDR3 is CASSLGGGGPDTQYF. The DNA for the CDR3 is TGTGCCAGCAGCTTAGGGGGGGGCGGACCAGATACGCAGTATTTT.